This TCR beta chain is drawn from a study of CD8+CD57+ T cells in acquired aplastic anemia. The overall study: The mean DNA yield obtained from sorted CD4+ and CD8+ cells came to approximately 3.2 ug. Researchers reported that healthy donors averaged roughly 10 million reads for CD4+ cells.

This CDR3 spans 15 amino acids. V lost 3 bases to trimming and J lost 4 bases; unmatched junction nucleotides: 5. Germline V lookup: CDR1 KGHDR, CDR2 SFDVKD. Overall study results and limits: Statistical testing detected no significant gap in CD8+ Simpson's diversity between patients and controls.

CDR3 and TCR beta VDJ profiling relied on a genomic DNA template. TCRdb fed the reads into MiXCR, producing one record per CDR3 protein. The table has some 200,000 distinct CDR3 sequences, almost 35% seen once. Comment on this clonotype: The antigen is not known.

The chain has TRBV24-1 and TRBJ2-5; 9 nucleotides agree with TRBD2. The sequenced material came from sorted CD4+, CD8+, or CD8+CD57+ T cells (not recorded which) from PBMCs. This receptor was identified in a human donor in good health, serving as a control. The CDR3 DNA sequence: TGTGCCACCAGTGATGGCGGGGGGGCAGGAGAGACCCAGTACTTC. Translated, it gives CATSDGGGAGETQYF.